These 13 T cell receptor beta chains share one sample of origin, sequenced in a study of T cells in Graves' hyperthyroidism and ophthalmopathy. The TCR beta CDR3 regions underwent amplification using RNA transcripts as the source. Researchers ran a first-round RT-PCR on the TCR CDR3 using the HTBI primer set. TCRdb passed the multiplex PCR reads through MiXCR, listing each CDR3 protein once. The table lists 400,000 to 600,000 distinct CDR3 sequences, about 16% of them singletons. The sample taken for sequencing was blood. The receptors originated from a woman in her 30s with Graves' ophthalmopathy.

This clonotype was detected only a few times. The chain combines TRBV28 with TRBJ1-5, with 10 bases aligning to TRBD1. After removal of 8 bases from V and 6 bases from J, the junction contained 7 bases not matched to a gene. CDR1 is MDHEN and CDR2 is SYDVKM in the germline V gene. This CDR3 has 14 residues. CDR3 nucleotide sequence: TGTGCCAGCTCGACAGGGGGCTGGCGTCAGCCCCAGCATTTT. It is translated as CASSTGGWRQPQHF.

The chain has TRBV5-1 and TRBJ2-1; TRBD1 is a possible D gene (5 bases). Germline lookup yields CDR1 SGHRS and CDR2 YFSETQ. V shed 2 bases and J shed 9 bases, with 12 bases lying between them. There are 13 residues in the CDR3. CDR3 DNA: TGCGCCAGCAGCTTATCCAGGGTGGGTGAGCAGTTCTTC. As protein: CASSLSRVGEQFF.

This sequence joins TRBV14 and TRBJ2-5; weak D call: TRBD1 (5 bases). Germline V gene lookup returns CDR1 SGHDN and CDR2 FVKESK. CDR3 size: 14 residues. V was cut by 1 base and J by 4 bases, with 10 bases left in between. The DNA of the CDR3 is TGTGCCAGCAGCCAAGCAGTAAGGGGAGAGACCCAGTACTTC. This gives the protein CASSQAVRGETQYF.

This clonotype was detected many times. V usage is TRBV18 and J usage is TRBJ1-1; no clear D. CDR3 length equals 14 residues. Germline V gene sequence: CDR1 KGHSH, CDR2 LQKENI. The germline V and J ends were trimmed by 3 bases and 0 bases, with 8 bases remaining between them. The CDR3 DNA reads as TGTGCCAGCTCACCCGTGATCATGAACACTGAAGCTTTCTTT. It translates to CASSPVIMNTEAFF.

This clonotype turned up a few times. The V and J genes are TRBV27 and TRBJ2-7; TRBD1 is a possible D gene (6 bases). Germline values: CDR1 MNHEY, CDR2 SMNVEV (reference sequence). The ends were cut back, 6 bases at V and 4 bases at J, with 16 bases in the middle. The CDR3 is made up of 14 amino acids. Here the CDR3 reads CASSRNREGYEQYF. The CDR3 DNA is TGTGCCAGCAGCCGAAACAGGGAAGGGTACGAGCAGTACTTC.

This clonotype appeared many times. Here the CDR3 DNA reads TGTGCCAGCAGCTTAGTCAGGACAGTGTTCAATCAGCCCCAGCATTTT. Translation: CASSLVRTVFNQPQHF. This sequence joins TRBV7-8 and TRBJ1-5; perhaps TRBD1 as D (6 bases). From germline, CDR1 is SGHVS and CDR2 FQNEAQ. This CDR3 is built from 16 residues. The V and J ends lost 1 base and 3 bases respectively, with 13 bases between them. Filled out from reference TRBV7-8 and TRBJ1-5, the complete variable domain reads GAGVSQSPRYKVAKRGQDVALRCDPISGHVSLFWYQQALGQGPEFLTYFQNEAQLDKSGLPSDRFFAERPEGSVSTLKIQRTQQEDSAVYLCASSLVRTVFNQPQHFGDGTRLSIL.

This clonotype has at least ten counts. J is TRBJ2-7 and V is TRBV7-9, with 8 bases aligning to TRBD1. V shed 5 bases, J shed 6 bases, and the junction held 6 bases outside the gene matches. The CDR3 runs 13 residues. Germline CDR1 reads SEHNR; CDR2 reads FQNEAQ (reference sequence). The CDR3 reads CASSGQGVGEQYF. The CDR3 DNA is TGTGCCAGCAGCGGACAGGGAGTAGGCGAGCAGTACTTC.

This clonotype was seen repeatedly, ten times or more. V and J are TRBV2 and TRBJ1-2, with D possibly being TRBD1 (5 bases). Per the germline V gene, CDR1 is SNHLY and CDR2 is FYNNEI. This CDR3 spans 13 amino acids. V dropped 2 bases and J dropped 4 bases, with 8 bases sitting between them. The CDR3 DNA reads as TGTGCCAGCAGTGAAAGACAGCTCTATGGCTACACCTTC. Protein: CASSERQLYGYTF.

The J gene is TRBJ2-1, the V gene TRBV6-2 or TRBV6-3; 7 positions agree with TRBD2. J gave up 3 bases and V 7 bases, and 6 bases lay outside the gene matches. The CDR3 totals 14 residues. Germline CDR1 reads MNHEY; CDR2 reads SVGEGT. The CDR3 sequence is CASTPSGIYNEQFF. The CDR3 coding sequence is TGTGCCAGCACCCCCAGCGGGATCTACAATGAGCAGTTCTTC.

This clonotype was seen many times. The chain has TRBV5-5 and TRBJ2-7; D is undetermined. This CDR3 region has 12 residues. Germline V gene lookup returns CDR1 SGHKS and CDR2 YYEKEE (reference sequence). The V end was cut by 1 base, the J end by 2 bases, with 4 bases between. The CDR3: CASSLNPYEQYF. The CDR3 DNA is TGTGCCAGCAGCTTGAACCCCTACGAGCAGTACTTC.

This clonotype was observed at least ten times. The chain recombines TRBV6-1 with TRBJ2-2; D gene uncertain. Germline values: CDR1 MNHNS, CDR2 SASEGT. Trimming took 7 bases from V and 0 from J, leaving 15 bases between them. The CDR3 covers 16 residues. CDR3 coding DNA: TGTGCCAGCACTCCCCTTTCGGGCACGAACACCGGGGAGCTGTTTTTT. This encodes CASTPLSGTNTGELFF.

This clonotype was seen repeatedly, ten times or more. The rearrangement uses TRBV27 and TRBJ2-1, with 8 bases identical to TRBD1. The length of the CDR3 is 15 residues. V was pared by 3 bases and J by 4 bases, with 5 bases of the junction left unmatched. Per the germline V gene, CDR1 is MNHEY and CDR2 is SMNVEV (reference sequence). The CDR3 is CASSLMGQAYNEQFF. The DNA for the CDR3 is TGTGCCAGCAGTTTGATGGGACAGGCTTACAATGAGCAGTTCTTC.

This clonotype was seen at least ten times. The chain links TRBV28 to TRBJ2-7; D gene unclear. This CDR3 comprises 15 residues. Germline V gives CDR1 MDHEN, CDR2 SYDVKM. The ends were cut back, 5 bases at V and 0 bases at J, with 14 bases in the middle. CDR3 protein: CASSTTLASSYEQYF. CDR3 coding DNA: TGTGCCAGCAGTACGACACTCGCAAGCTCCTACGAGCAGTACTTC. The whole variable domain, remainder taken from reference TRBV28 and TRBJ2-7, is DVKVTQSSRYLVKRTGEKVFLECVQDMDHENMFWYRQDPGLGLRLIYFSYDVKMKEKGDIPEGYSVSREKKERFSLILESASTNQTSMYLCASSTTLASSYEQYFGPGTRLTVT.